This record concerns one T cell receptor (beta chain) sequence. Every isolated RNA sample was fully reverse transcribed, so sequencing captured expressed TCRB transcripts. Sequencing used immunoSEQ multiplex PCR; TCRdb keeps in-frame clones, though not all of them. The sample records 970,000 or so clones, 15% to 20% being singletons. This sample was included in a study of beta chain features in type 1 diabetes. Trimming cost V 0 bases and J 5 bases, with 5 bases left between them. CDR1 and CDR2 (germline): SGHTA, FQGTGA. The CDR3 is made up of 13 amino acids. This chain links TRBV7-3 with TRBJ1-5; D gene uncertain. The specimen was naive CD4+ T cells from blood. This receptor was taken from a woman between 18 and 29 years old in good health. The CDR3 nucleotides are TGTGCCAGCAGCTTAACTCTAGATCAGCCCCAGCATTTT. The encoded protein is CASSLTLDQPQHF.